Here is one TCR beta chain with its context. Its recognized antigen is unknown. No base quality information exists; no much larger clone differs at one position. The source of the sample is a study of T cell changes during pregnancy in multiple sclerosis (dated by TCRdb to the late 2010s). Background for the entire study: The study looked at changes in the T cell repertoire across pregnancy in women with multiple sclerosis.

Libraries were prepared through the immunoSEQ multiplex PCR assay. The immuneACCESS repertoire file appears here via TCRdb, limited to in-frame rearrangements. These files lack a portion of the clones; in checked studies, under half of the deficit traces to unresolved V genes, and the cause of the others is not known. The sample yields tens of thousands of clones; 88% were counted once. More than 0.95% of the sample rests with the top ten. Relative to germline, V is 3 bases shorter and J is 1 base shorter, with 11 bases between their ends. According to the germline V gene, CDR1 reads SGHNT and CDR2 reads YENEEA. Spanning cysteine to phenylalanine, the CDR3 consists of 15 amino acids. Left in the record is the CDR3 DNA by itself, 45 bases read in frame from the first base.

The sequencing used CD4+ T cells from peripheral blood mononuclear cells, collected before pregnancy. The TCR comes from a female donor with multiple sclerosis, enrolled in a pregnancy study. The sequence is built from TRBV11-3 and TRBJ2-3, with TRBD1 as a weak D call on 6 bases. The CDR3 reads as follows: CASSFRGSGTDTQYF. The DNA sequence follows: TGTGCCAGCAGCTTCAGGGGTTCAGGCACAGATACGCAGTATTTT.